Listed here are 24 T cell receptor beta chains from one sample, sequenced in a study of radiotherapy plus CTLA-4 blockade in lung cancer. Data came from immunoSEQ multiplex PCR; TCRdb stores just in-frame clones and leaves some out. Of 50,000 to 75,000 clones listed, 70% to 80% are singletons. The sample in question was peripheral blood, obtained from a patient treated with radiotherapy plus ipilimumab. These receptors all come from a human donor with non-small cell lung cancer who had a complete response to radiotherapy plus ipilimumab.

This sequence joins TRBV30 and TRBJ1-2; 8 bases match TRBD1. The CDR3 spans 16 residues. Germline V gives CDR1 GTSNPN, CDR2 SVGIG (reference sequence). Trimming took 4 bases from V and 0 from J; bases not matched to a gene: 10. Here the CDR3 DNA reads TGTGCCTGGATCCGACAGGGGCGCGGACCTAACTATGGCTACACCTTC. It yields the protein CAWIRQGRGPNYGYTF.

This rearrangement joins TRBV5-5 to TRBJ2-7, with a possible D match to TRBD2 (5 bases). Germline V gene lookup returns CDR1 SGHKS and CDR2 YYEKEE (reference sequence). The CDR3 length is 12 residues. V was clipped by 4 bases and J by 4 bases, with 9 bases between them. Here the CDR3 DNA reads TGTGCCAGCAGCCCCGGACTTTACGAGCAGTACGTC. Translating gives CASSPGLYEQYV.

The chain recombines TRBV19 with TRBJ1-4; D unclear. Germline V CDR1 and CDR2: LNHDA, SQIVND (reference sequence). V was pared by 5 bases and J by 7 bases, with 20 bases between. CDR3 length equals 16 residues. This chain's CDR3 is CASSPSVSPGTEKLFF. In DNA form, the CDR3 reads TGTGCCAGTAGTCCCTCCGTCTCCCCAGGAACTGAAAAACTGTTTTTT.

The V gene is TRBV6-5, the J gene TRBJ2-6, with D uncertain. CDR1 is MNHEY and CDR2 is SVGAGI in the germline V gene. The CDR3 has 16 amino acids. Trimming stripped 2 bases from V and 0 bases from J, with 8 bases between. The CDR3 sequence: CASSYRWSSGANVLTF. The CDR3 DNA sequence: TGTGCCAGCAGTTACCGTTGGAGCTCTGGGGCCAACGTCCTGACTTTC.

The chain joins TRBV6-5 to TRBJ1-2; TRBD1 aligns across 8 bases. The CDR3 totals 12 residues. V trimming: 4 bases; J trimming: 8 bases; junction bases outside the gene matches: 3. The V gene's germline CDR1 is MNHEY and CDR2 SVGAGI. DNA of the CDR3: TGTGCCAGCAGTTTACAGGGGGTCGGCTACACCTTC. Translation gives CASSLQGVGYTF.

This chain uses TRBV4-1 with TRBJ1-1; D ambiguous. Germline assignment: CDR1 MGHRA and CDR2 YSYEKL. Trimming shortened V by 0 bases and J by 1 base, and 9 bases separated the two germline ends. The CDR3 length is 15 residues. CDR3 in DNA: TGCGCCAGCAGCCAAGATCCGAGTAGGAACACTGAAGCTTTCTTT. Translated, it gives CASSQDPSRNTEAFF.

This clone was picked up one time. The V call is TRBV7-9, the J call TRBJ1-4; D is ambiguous. Deletions cut 4 bases from V and 8 bases from J, with 20 bases between. The CDR3 runs to 16 residues. CDR1 SEHNR and CDR2 FQNEAQ come from the germline V gene (reference sequence). Written as DNA, the CDR3 is TGTGCCAGCAGCTCGTCTCAGCCCGGGATGGGGGAAAAACTGTTTTTT. Translating gives CASSSSQPGMGEKLFF.

The V and J genes are TRBV19 and TRBJ1-5; 7 positions match TRBD1. Losses at the gene ends were 4 bases for V and 8 bases for J; bases not matched to a gene: 11. Germline assignment: CDR1 LNHDA and CDR2 SQIVND (reference sequence). There are 15 residues in the CDR3. In DNA, the CDR3 is TGTGCCAGTAGTAGGGAAACGACAGGGATAAAGCCCCAGCATTTT. Encoded protein: CASSRETTGIKPQHF. Full variable domain (rest looked up from reference TRBV19 and TRBJ1-5): DGGITQSPKYLFRKEGQNVTLSCEQNLNHDAMYWYRQDPGQGLRLIYYSQIVNDFQKGDIAEGYSVSREKKESFPLTVTSAQKNPTAFYLCASSRETTGIKPQHFGDGTRLSIL.

The chain has TRBV7-2 and TRBJ2-1, with D hard to call. The CDR3 extends over 13 amino acids. Trimming removed 0 bases at V and 9 bases at J, with 9 bases between. Germline loops: CDR1 SGHTA, CDR2 FQGNSA. This chain's CDR3 is CASSLALRGEQFF. CDR3 DNA: TGTGCCAGCAGCTTAGCGTTGAGAGGTGAGCAGTTCTTC.

This sequence joins TRBV12-5 and TRBJ1-2; D call uncertain. Germline-derived CDR1 and CDR2 are LGHNT and FRNRAP. The CDR3 sequence is 15 residues long. V was clipped by 0 bases and J by 0 bases, with 8 bases between them. Here the CDR3 reads CASGLVLAANYGYTF. CDR3 coding DNA: TGTGCTAGTGGTTTGGTATTGGCGGCTAACTATGGCTACACCTTC.

The V call is TRBV9, the J call TRBJ1-1; D possibly corresponds to TRBD1 (5 bases). CDR1 SGDLS and CDR2 YYNGEE come from the germline V gene. The CDR3 has 18 amino acids. V shed 2 bases and J shed 4 bases, with 24 bases lying between them. The CDR3: CASSVSGGNDGGGTEAFF. The DNA for the CDR3 is TGTGCCAGCAGCGTCTCCGGGGGTAACGACGGCGGCGGCACTGAAGCTTTCTTT.

The chain joins TRBV11-2 to TRBJ2-7; 7 positions agree with TRBD2. This CDR3 has 15 amino acids. Trimming removed 6 bases from V and 1 base from J; junction bases left unmatched: 9. Germline CDR1 SGHAT, CDR2 FQNNGV. The CDR3 loop is CASSGGVGTSYEQYV. The CDR3 nucleotides read TGTGCCAGCAGTGGGGGGGTCGGGACGTCCTACGAGCAGTACGTC.

V and J are TRBV7-9 and TRBJ1-2, with D perhaps matching TRBD1 (6 bases). The CDR3 runs to 15 residues. Trimming took off 5 bases at V and 0 bases at J, with 13 bases between the two ends. The germline gives CDR1 SEHNR, CDR2 FQNEAQ (reference sequence). The CDR3 sequence is CASSPSGQTNYGYTF. The CDR3 DNA is TGTGCCAGCAGCCCCAGCGGACAGACTAACTATGGCTACACCTTC.

A word on this clone: It is unclear where the CDR3 begins or ends on the DNA, so no DNA is shown, and the CDR3 is as TCRdb lists it. The chain joins TRBV7-6 to TRBJ2-7; the DNA was not compared with TRBD1, the D call given in the table. CDR1 is SGHVS, CDR2 FNYEAQ, per germline. The CDR3 has 16 amino acids, counting both end residues. Here the CDR3 reads CASSLWGQGTSNELYF.

The V and J genes are TRBV9 and TRBJ1-6; D is possibly TRBD1 (6 bases). CDR3 length equals 17 residues. Germline V gene sequence: CDR1 SGDLS, CDR2 YYNGEE. V was cut by 2 bases and J by 8 bases, with 20 bases left in between. The CDR3 protein is CASSVGAQGRWHSPLHF. CDR3 DNA sequence: TGTGCCAGCAGCGTGGGGGCACAGGGTCGTTGGCATTCACCCCTCCACTTT.

The rearrangement joins TRBV6-5 to TRBJ1-3, with 8 positions matching TRBD1. V dropped 4 bases and J dropped 9; count of bases not matched to a gene: 11. Germline V CDR1 and CDR2: MNHEY, SVGAGI. There are 15 residues in the CDR3. The CDR3 is CASSSDDRGRRTIYF. CDR3 sequence (DNA): TGTGCCAGCAGTTCCGACGACAGGGGCCGGCGCACCATATATTTT.

The CDR3 DNA reads as TGTGCCAGCAGCTTACGGGACTTCTCTGGAAACACCATATATTTT. Protein: CASSLRDFSGNTIYF. This chain links TRBV13 with TRBJ1-3, with a weak D call TRBD1 (5 bases). Germline V CDR1 and CDR2: PRHDT, FYEKMQ (reference sequence). Trimming removed 2 bases at V and 0 bases at J, with 8 bases between. The CDR3 is 15 residues long.

The chain carries TRBV14 and TRBJ2-2; the D gene is possibly TRBD1 (6 bases). Germline values: CDR1 SGHDN, CDR2 FVKESK. The CDR3 is made up of 17 amino acids. Trimming stripped 1 base from V and 2 bases from J, with 14 bases between. CDR3 sequence: CASSQANRDINTGELFF. The CDR3, as DNA: TGTGCCAGCAGCCAAGCTAACCGGGACATCAACACCGGGGAGCTGTTTTTT.

This clone was recorded once. This chain uses TRBV9 with TRBJ1-4; D is unclear. This CDR3 contains 15 residues. Germline V gene sequence: CDR1 SGDLS, CDR2 YYNGEE. The V end was cut by 4 bases, the J end by 6 bases, with 16 bases between. DNA of the CDR3: TGTGCCAGCAGCATAGGCCTAAGCTCGGATGAAAAACTGTTTTTT. Encoded protein: CASSIGLSSDEKLFF.

CDR3 DNA sequence: TGTGCCAGCAGCAGCTACTACGAGCAGTACTTC. Its translation is CASSSYYEQYF. The chain joins TRBV7-2 to TRBJ2-7; D remains unclear. CDR1 and CDR2 (germline): SGHTA, FQGNSA. V lost 5 bases and J 3 bases, leaving 5 bases between the germline ends. The CDR3 sequence is 11 residues long.

A few counts support this clone. The chain is built from TRBV11-2 and TRBJ2-7; D is unresolved. V was clipped by 1 base and J by 1 base, with 5 bases between them. Per the germline V gene, CDR1 is SGHAT and CDR2 is FQNNGV. CDR3 length equals 13 residues. CDR3 DNA sequence: TGTGCCAGCAGCTTAGGGTCGTCCTACGAGCAGTACTTC. Amino acid sequence: CASSLGSSYEQYF.

V is TRBV7-2 and J is TRBJ1-3, with 7 bases that match TRBD1. The germline V gene has CDR1 SGHTA and CDR2 FQGNSA. V was clipped by 3 bases and J by 7 bases; unmatched bases: 9. The CDR3 contains 15 residues. The CDR3 DNA reads as TGTGCCAGCAGCTTCGGAGGGGGCCTTAGGAACACCATATATTTT. This codes for CASSFGGGLRNTIYF.

The chain recombines TRBV7-2 with TRBJ1-2, with 9 bases matching TRBD1. The ends lost 5 bases at V and 4 bases at J; junction bases unmatched: 11. Germline V gene lookup returns CDR1 SGHTA and CDR2 FQGNSA. The CDR3 contains 16 residues. DNA of the CDR3: TGTGCCAGCAGCGGAGGCGGGACAGGGACCGTCTATGGCTACACCTTC. Protein product: CASSGGGTGTVYGYTF.

This clone was seen a few times. The chain uses TRBV29-1 and TRBJ2-6, with D perhaps matching TRBD2 (5 bases). Germline CDR1 SQVTM, CDR2 ANQGSEA. The V and J ends lost 5 bases and 2 bases respectively, with 16 bases between them. The CDR3 covers 16 residues. DNA of the CDR3: TGCAGCGTTCGATCCAGCGGTAGTCCTGGGGCCAACGTCCTGACTTTC. Protein product: CSVRSSGSPGANVLTF. The whole variable domain, remainder taken from reference TRBV29-1 and TRBJ2-6, is SAVISQKPSRDICQRGTSLTIQCQVDSQVTMMFWYRQQPGQSLTLIATANQGSEATYESGFVIDKFPISRPNLTFSTLTVSNMSPEDSSIYLCSVRSSGSPGANVLTFGAGSRLTVL.